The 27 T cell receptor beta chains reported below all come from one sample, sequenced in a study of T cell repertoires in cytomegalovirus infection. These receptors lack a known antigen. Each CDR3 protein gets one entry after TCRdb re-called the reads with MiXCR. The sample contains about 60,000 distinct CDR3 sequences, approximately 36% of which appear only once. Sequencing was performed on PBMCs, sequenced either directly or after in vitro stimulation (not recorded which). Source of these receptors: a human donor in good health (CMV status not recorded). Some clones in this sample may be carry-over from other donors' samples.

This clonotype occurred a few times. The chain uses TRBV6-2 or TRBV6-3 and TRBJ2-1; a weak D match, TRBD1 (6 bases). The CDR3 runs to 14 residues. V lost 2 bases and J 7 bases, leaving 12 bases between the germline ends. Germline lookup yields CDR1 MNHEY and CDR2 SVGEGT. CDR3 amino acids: CASSYLVQGNEQFF. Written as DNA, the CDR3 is TGTGCCAGCAGTTACCTAGTTCAGGGGAATGAGCAGTTCTTC.

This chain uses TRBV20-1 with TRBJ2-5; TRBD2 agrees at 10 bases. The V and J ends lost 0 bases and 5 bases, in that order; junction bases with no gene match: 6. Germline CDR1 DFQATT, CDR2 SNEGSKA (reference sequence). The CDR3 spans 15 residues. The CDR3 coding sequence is TGCAGTGCTAGAGACCCGGCTAGCGGGGGCGAGACCCAGTACTTC. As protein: CSARDPASGGETQYF.

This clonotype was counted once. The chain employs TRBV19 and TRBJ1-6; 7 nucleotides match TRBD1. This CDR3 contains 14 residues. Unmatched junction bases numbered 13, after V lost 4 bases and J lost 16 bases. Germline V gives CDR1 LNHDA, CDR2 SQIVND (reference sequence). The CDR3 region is CASSTRDSRSRLHF. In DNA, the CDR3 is TGTGCCAGTAGTACAAGGGACAGCCGTTCACGGCTCCACTTT.

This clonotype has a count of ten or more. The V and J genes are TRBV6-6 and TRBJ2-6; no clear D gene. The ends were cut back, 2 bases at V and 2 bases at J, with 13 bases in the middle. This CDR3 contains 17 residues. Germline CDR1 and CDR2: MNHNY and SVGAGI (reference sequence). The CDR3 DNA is TGTGCCAGCAGTTACCTAGGTCTAGGGCCTGGGGCCAACGTCCTGACTTTC. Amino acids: CASSYLGLGPGANVLTF.

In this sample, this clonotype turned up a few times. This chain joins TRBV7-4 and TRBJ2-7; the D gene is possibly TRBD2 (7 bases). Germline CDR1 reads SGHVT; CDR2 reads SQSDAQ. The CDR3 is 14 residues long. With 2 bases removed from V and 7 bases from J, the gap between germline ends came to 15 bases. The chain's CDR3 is CASSLWGGQKEQYF. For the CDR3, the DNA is TGTGCCAGCAGCTTATGGGGGGGCCAAAAGGAGCAGTACTTC.

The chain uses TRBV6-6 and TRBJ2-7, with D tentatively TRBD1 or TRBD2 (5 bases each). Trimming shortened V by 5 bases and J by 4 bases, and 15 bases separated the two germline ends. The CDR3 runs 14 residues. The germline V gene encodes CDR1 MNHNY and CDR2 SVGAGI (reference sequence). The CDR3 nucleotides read TGTGCCAGCAGTACCACCGGGACGGATTACGAGCAGTACTTC. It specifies CASSTTGTDYEQYF.

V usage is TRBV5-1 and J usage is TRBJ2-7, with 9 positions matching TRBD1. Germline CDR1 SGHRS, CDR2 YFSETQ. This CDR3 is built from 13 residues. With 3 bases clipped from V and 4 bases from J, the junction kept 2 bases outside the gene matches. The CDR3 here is CASSSGTGYEQYF. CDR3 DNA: TGCGCCAGCAGCTCGGGGACAGGGTACGAGCAGTACTTC. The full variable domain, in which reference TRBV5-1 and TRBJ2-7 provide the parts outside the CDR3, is KAGVTQTPRYLIKTRGQQVTLSCSPISGHRSVSWYQQTPGQGLQFLFEYFSETQRNKGNFPGRFSGRQFSNSRSEMNVSTLELGDSALYLCASSSGTGYEQYFGPGTRLTVT.

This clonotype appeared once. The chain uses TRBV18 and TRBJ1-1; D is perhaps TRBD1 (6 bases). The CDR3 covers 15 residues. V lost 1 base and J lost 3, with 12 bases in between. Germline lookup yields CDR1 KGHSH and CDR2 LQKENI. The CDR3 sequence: CASSPRWGAYTEAFF. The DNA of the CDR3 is TGTGCCAGCTCACCACGGTGGGGGGCATACACTGAAGCTTTCTTT.

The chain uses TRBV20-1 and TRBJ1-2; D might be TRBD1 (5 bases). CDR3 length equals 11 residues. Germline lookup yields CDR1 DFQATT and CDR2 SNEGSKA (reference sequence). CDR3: CTTAGGGGYTF. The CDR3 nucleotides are TGCACTACCGCTGGGGGAGGAGGCTACACCTTC.

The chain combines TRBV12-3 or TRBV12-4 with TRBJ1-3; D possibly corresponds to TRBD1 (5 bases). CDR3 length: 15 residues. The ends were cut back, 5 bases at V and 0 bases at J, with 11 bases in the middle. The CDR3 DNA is TGTGCCAGCAGTAAGACAGTGTCCTCTGGAAACACCATATATTTT. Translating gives CASSKTVSSGNTIYF.

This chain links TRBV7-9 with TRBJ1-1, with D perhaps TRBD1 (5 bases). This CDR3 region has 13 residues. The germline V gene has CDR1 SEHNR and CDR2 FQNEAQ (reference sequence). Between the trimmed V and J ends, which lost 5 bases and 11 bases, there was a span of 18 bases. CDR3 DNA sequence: TGTGCCAGCAGCCCCCCCGGGGCCCGTGAGGCTTTCTTT. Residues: CASSPPGAREAFF.

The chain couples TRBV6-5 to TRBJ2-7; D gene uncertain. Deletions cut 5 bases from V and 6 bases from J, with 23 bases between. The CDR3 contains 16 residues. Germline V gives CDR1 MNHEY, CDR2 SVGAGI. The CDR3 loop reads CASSPSRVPHPSEQYF. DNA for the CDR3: TGTGCCAGCAGTCCGTCTAGGGTCCCGCATCCCTCCGAGCAGTACTTC.

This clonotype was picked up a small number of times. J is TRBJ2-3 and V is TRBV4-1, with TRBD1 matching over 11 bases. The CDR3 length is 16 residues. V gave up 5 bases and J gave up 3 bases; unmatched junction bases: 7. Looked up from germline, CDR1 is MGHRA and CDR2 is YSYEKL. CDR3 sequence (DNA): TGCGCCAGCAGCAAAGGACAGGGGGCTGGAACAGATACGCAGTATTTT. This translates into CASSKGQGAGTDTQYF.

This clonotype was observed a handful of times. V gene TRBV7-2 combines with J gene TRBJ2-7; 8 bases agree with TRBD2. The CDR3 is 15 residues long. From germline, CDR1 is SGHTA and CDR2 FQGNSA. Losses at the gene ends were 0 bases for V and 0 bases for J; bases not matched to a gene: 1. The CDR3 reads CASSLASGSSYEQYF. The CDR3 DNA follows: TGTGCCAGCAGCTTAGCCAGCGGGAGCTCCTACGAGCAGTACTTC. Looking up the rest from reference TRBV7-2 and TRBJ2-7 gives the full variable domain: GAGVSQSPSNKVTEKGKDVELRCDPISGHTALYWYRQSLGQGLEFLIYFQGNSAPDKSGLPSDRFSAERTGGSVSTLTIQRTQQEDSAVYLCASSLASGSSYEQYFGPGTRLTVT.

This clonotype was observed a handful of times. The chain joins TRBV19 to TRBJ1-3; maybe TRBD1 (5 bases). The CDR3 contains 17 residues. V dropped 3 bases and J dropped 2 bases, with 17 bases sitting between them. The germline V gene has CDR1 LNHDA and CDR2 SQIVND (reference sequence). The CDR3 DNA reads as TGTGCCAGTAGTATCAGATTTAGGGGAGCGGCTGGAAACACCATATATTTT. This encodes CASSIRFRGAAGNTIYF.

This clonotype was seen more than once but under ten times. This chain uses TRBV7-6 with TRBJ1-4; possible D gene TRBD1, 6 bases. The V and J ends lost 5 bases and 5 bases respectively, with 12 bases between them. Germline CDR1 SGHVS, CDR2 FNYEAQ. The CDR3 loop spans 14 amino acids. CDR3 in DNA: TGTGCCAGCAGCCCTCCCGGACAGAATGAAAAACTGTTTTTT. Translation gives CASSPPGQNEKLFF. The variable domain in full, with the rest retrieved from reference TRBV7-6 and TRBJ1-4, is GAGVSQSPRYKVTKRGQDVALRCDPISGHVSLYWYRQALGQGPEFLTYFNYEAQQDKSGLPNDRFSAERPEGSISTLTIQRTEQRDSAMYRCASSPPGQNEKLFFGSGTQLSVL.

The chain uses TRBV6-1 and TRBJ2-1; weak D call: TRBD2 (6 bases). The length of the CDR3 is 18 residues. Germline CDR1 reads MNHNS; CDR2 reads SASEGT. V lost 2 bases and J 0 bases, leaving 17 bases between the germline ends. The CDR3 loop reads CASSERFGGPNSYNEQFF. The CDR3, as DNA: TGTGCCAGCAGTGAAAGGTTCGGGGGACCAAACTCCTACAATGAGCAGTTCTTC.

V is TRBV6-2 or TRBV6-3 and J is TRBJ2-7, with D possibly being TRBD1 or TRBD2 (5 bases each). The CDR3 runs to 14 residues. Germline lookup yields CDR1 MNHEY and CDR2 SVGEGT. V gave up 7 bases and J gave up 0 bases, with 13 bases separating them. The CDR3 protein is CASMGTYSSYEQYF. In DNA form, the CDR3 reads TGTGCCAGCATGGGGACGTATAGCTCCTACGAGCAGTACTTC.

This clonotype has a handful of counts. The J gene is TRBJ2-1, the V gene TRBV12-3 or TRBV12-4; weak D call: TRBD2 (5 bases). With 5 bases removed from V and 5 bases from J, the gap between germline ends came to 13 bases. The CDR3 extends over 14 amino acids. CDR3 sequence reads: CASSQSDGDNEQFF. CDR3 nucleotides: TGTGCCAGCAGTCAATCGGACGGGGACAATGAGCAGTTCTTC.

The CDR3 loop is CASRTGTGFYEQYF. For the CDR3, the DNA is TGTGCCAGCCGAACCGGGACAGGGTTTTACGAGCAGTACTTC. This chain joins TRBV6-8 and TRBJ2-7, with 9 positions matching TRBD1. V was clipped by 8 bases and J by 4 bases; unmatched bases: 9. Germline CDR1 and CDR2: MNHGY and SAAAGT. The CDR3 contains 14 residues.

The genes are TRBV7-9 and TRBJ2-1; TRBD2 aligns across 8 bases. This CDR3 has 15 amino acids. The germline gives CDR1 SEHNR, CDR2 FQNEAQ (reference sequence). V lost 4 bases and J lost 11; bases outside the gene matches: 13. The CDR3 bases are TGTGCCAGCAGCTCCCGGGGGGGCGGGGACTTACAGCAGTTCTTC. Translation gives CASSSRGGGDLQQFF.

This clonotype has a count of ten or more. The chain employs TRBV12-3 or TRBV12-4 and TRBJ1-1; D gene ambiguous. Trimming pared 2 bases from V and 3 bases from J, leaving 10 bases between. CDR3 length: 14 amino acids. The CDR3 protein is CASSLTRDYTEAFF. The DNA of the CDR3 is TGTGCCAGCAGTTTAACGAGGGATTACACTGAAGCTTTCTTT.

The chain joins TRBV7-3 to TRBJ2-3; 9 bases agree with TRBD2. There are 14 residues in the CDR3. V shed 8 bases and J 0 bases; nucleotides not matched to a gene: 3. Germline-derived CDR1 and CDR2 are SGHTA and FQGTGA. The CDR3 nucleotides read TGTGCCAGCGGAACTAGCGGGAGCACAGATACGCAGTATTTT. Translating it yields CASGTSGSTDTQYF.

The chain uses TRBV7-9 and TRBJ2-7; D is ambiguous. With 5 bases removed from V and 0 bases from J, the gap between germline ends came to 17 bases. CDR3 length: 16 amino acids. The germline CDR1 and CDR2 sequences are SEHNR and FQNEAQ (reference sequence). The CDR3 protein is CASSPRTWAHSYEQYF. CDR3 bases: TGTGCCAGCAGCCCTCGGACCTGGGCCCACTCCTACGAGCAGTACTTC.

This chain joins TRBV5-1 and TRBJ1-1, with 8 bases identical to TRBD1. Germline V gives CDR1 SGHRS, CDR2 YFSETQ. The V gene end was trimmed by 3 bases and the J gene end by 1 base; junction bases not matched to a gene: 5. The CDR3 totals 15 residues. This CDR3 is CASSSIGQGNTEAFF. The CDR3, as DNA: TGCGCCAGCAGCTCGATCGGACAGGGGAACACTGAAGCTTTCTTT.

CDR3 sequence (DNA): TGTGCCAGCAACGTGAACACCGGGGAGCTGTTTTTT. Its protein is CASNVNTGELFF. The chain couples TRBV6-1 to TRBJ2-2; D unclear. The CDR3 extends over 12 amino acids. The germline V gene has CDR1 MNHNS and CDR2 SASEGT. V was cut by 7 bases and J by 1 base, with 4 bases left in between.

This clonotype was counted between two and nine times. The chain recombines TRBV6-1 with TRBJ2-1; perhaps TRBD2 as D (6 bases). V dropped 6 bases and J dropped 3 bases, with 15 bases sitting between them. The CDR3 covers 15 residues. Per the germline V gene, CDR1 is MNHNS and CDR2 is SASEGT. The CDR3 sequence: CASRGETRIYNEQFF. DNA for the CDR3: TGTGCCAGCAGGGGGGAGACTAGAATCTACAATGAGCAGTTCTTC.